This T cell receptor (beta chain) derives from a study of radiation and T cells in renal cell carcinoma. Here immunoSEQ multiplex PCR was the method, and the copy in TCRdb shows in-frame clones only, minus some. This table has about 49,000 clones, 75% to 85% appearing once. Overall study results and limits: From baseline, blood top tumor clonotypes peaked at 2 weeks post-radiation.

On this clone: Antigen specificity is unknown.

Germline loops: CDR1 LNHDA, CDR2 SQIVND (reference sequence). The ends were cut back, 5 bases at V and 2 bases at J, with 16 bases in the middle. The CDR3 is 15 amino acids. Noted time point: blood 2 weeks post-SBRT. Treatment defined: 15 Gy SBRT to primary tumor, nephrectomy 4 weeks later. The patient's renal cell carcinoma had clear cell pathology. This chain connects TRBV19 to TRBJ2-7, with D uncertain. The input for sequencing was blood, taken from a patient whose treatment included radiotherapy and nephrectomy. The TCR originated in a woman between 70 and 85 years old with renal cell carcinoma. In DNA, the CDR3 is TGTGCCAGTAGTTCCGCGAATAGCCCGCCCTACGAGCAGTACTTC. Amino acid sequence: CASSSANSPPYEQYF. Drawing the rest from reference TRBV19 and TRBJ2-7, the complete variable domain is DGGITQSPKYLFRKEGQNVTLSCEQNLNHDAMYWYRQDPGQGLRLIYYSQIVNDFQKGDIAEGYSVSREKKESFPLTVTSAQKNPTAFYLCASSSANSPPYEQYFGPGTRLTVT.